This T cell receptor (beta chain) derives from a study of blood T cell repertoires in COVID-19. Study-wide context: Sites across the United States, Italy and Spain contributed samples from acute and convalescent COVID-19. PBMCs, B-cell-depleted T cells, or T cells provided the cDNA or gDNA that made up the material.

This CDR3 region has 16 residues. Germline CDR1 is SGHRS and CDR2 is YFSETQ. V shed 4 bases and J 5 bases; nucleotides not matched to a gene: 8. Per the authors' pipeline: Scientists estimated how many nucleated cells there were by amplifying reference gene primers. Some clones are missing from TCRdb's copy, which holds only in-frame ones; the method was immunoSEQ multiplex PCR. That table gives V, J and clone size, and the DNA gave D and trimming. Seen here are about 27,000 clones, roughly 91% observed once, and the top ten hold 16%. This clone was recorded once. The gene calls are TRBV5-1 and TRBJ2-5; 13 bases line up with TRBD2. The sequence was collected from a human donor with active COVID-19. The donor label of this sample is uncertain. Sequencing used peripheral blood. CDR3 sequence: CASSPTSTSGGETQYF. DNA of the CDR3: TGCGCCAGCAGCCCGACTTCGACTAGCGGGGGGGAGACCCAGTACTTC.